This TCR beta chain emerged from a study of blood T cell repertoires in COVID-19. For the study at large: Italy, Spain and the United States were the sources of the convalescent and acute COVID-19 samples. T cells, B-cell-depleted T cells, or PBMCs supplied cDNA or gDNA.

Germline values: CDR1 SGHTA, CDR2 FQGNSA. This CDR3 is built from 16 residues. V was clipped by 6 bases and J by 1 base; unmatched bases: 6. How the authors handled the data: Reference gene primer amplification yielded estimated nucleated cell counts. Here immunoSEQ multiplex PCR was the method, and the copy in TCRdb shows in-frame clones only, minus some. The V and J calls and the clone size are those of that table, but D and trimming were determined from the DNA. The table lists approximately 360,000 clones, roughly 90% of them singletons. In its sample, this clone was seen once. The chain employs TRBV7-2 and TRBJ2-2; TRBD2 matches at 9 bases. The clonotype comes from a man aged 40-49 years with acute or convalescent COVID-19. The sample consisted of peripheral blood. CDR3 loop: CASRDFSGRNTGELFF. For the CDR3, the DNA is TGTGCCAGCAGAGACTTTAGCGGGAGGAACACCGGGGAGCTGTTTTTT. Full variable domain (missing parts from reference TRBV7-2 and TRBJ2-2): GAGVSQSPSNKVTEKGKDVELRCDPISGHTALYWYRQSLGQGLEFLIYFQGNSAPDKSGLPSDRFSAERTGGSVSTLTIQRTQQEDSAVYLCASRDFSGRNTGELFFGEGSRLTVL.